Below, 11 T cell receptor beta chains from the same sample are listed, as sequenced in a study of T-cell reconstitution after alpha-beta-depleted transplantation in children. Molecular barcoding with unique molecular identifiers was used for the TCRbeta library. TCRdb passed the PCR reads through MiXCR, listing each CDR3 protein once. The top ten clones hold 3.8% of a sample with almost 400,000 distinct CDR3 sequences, about 20% of them seen once. The sample consisted of PBMCs from the stem cell graft donor, taken from the stem cell graft. The source is a human donor who donated a stem cell graft to a child with acute myeloid leukemia.

This clonotype turned up a few times. This chain joins TRBV20-1 and TRBJ2-7, with D possibly being TRBD2 (6 bases). The CDR3 extends over 15 amino acids. Per the germline V gene, CDR1 is DFQATT and CDR2 is SNEGSKA (reference sequence). The ends were cut back, 0 bases at V and 7 bases at J, with 19 bases in the middle. CDR3 sequence (DNA): TGCAGTGCTAGAGAGCGGGGACGGGAACTGTGGGAGCAGTACTTC. Protein sequence: CSARERGRELWEQYF.

CDR3 in DNA: TGTGCCAGCAGTCATAGGACTAGCGGGAGCTGGGAGACCCAGTACTTC. It translates to CASSHRTSGSWETQYF. This chain connects TRBV6-1 to TRBJ2-5, with 13 bases aligning to TRBD2. CDR1 and CDR2 from the germline V gene are MNHNS and SASEGT. The CDR3 contains 16 residues. Trimming at V came to 5 bases and at J to 5 bases, leaving 8 bases not matched to a gene.

The chain couples TRBV5-1 to TRBJ1-4; no reliable D call. The germline gives CDR1 SGHRS, CDR2 YFSETQ. With 1 base removed from V and 5 bases from J, the gap between germline ends came to 9 bases. The CDR3 extends over 14 amino acids. Written as DNA, the CDR3 is TGCGCCAGCAGCTTGACAGACTTCAATGAAAAACTGTTTTTT. This sequence encodes CASSLTDFNEKLFF.

This clonotype was detected many times. The V and J genes are TRBV6-1 and TRBJ2-2; 8 nucleotides line up with TRBD1. The CDR3 extends over 14 amino acids. V was pared by 5 bases and J by 6 bases, with 5 bases of the junction left unmatched. The germline CDR1 and CDR2 sequences are MNHNS and SASEGT. CDR3 coding DNA: TGTGCCAGCAGTCCCCGGACAGGGCCCGGGGAGCTGTTTTTT. It translates to CASSPRTGPGELFF.

This clonotype was counted a few times. The V and J genes are TRBV29-1 and TRBJ1-3; D ambiguous. The V gene lost 5 bases and the J gene lost 0 bases, with 11 bases spanning the gap. Germline CDR1 SQVTM, CDR2 ANQGSEA. The CDR3 runs 14 residues. For the CDR3, the DNA is TGCAGCGTTTCGCAACAGCTCTCTGGAAACACCATATATTTT. Translated: CSVSQQLSGNTIYF.

Ten or more counts support this clonotype. The chain recombines TRBV12-3 or TRBV12-4 with TRBJ1-6; D unclear. The V end was cut by 2 bases, the J end by 14 bases, with 13 bases between. The CDR3 is 13 residues long. The CDR3 nucleotides are TGTGCCAGCAGTTTACGGACTGGCCTTTCCCTCCACTTT. Protein: CASSLRTGLSLHF.

The chain carries TRBV25-1 and TRBJ2-6, with 12 bases aligning to TRBD2. Germline CDR1 and CDR2: MGHDK and SYGVNS. The CDR3 is made up of 22 amino acids. V trimming: 6 bases; J trimming: 0 bases; junction bases outside the gene matches: 18. CDR3 DNA sequence: TGTGCCAGCAGCCTATCCCCGGGACTAGCGGGCCTAGACTACTCTGGGGCCAACGTCCTGACTTTC. Translated, it gives CASSLSPGLAGLDYSGANVLTF.

This clonotype came up a few times. The V gene is TRBV20-1, the J gene TRBJ1-5; TRBD1 might be the D (6 bases). V lost 6 bases and J lost 1, with 13 bases in between. Germline CDR1 and CDR2: DFQATT and SNEGSKA (reference sequence). This CDR3 is built from 14 residues. CDR3 coding DNA: TGCAGTGCAAAAGGACAGTTAAGCAATCAGCCCCAGCATTTT. It is translated as CSAKGQLSNQPQHF.

A few counts support this clonotype. The chain couples TRBV5-1 to TRBJ2-7; 9 bases fit TRBD2. The CDR3 consists of 15 residues. CDR1 and CDR2 (germline): SGHRS, YFSETQ. Germline trimming cut 3 bases from V and 2 bases from J; bases unmatched to any gene: 6. CDR3: CASSSLPSGAYEQYF. For the CDR3, the DNA is TGCGCCAGCAGCTCTCTACCTAGCGGGGCCTACGAGCAGTACTTC.

In its sample, this clonotype was seen a few times. V and J are TRBV25-1 and TRBJ2-3; D not certain. This CDR3 has 15 residues. CDR1 and CDR2 (germline): MGHDK, SYGVNS. With 0 bases removed from V and 0 bases from J, the gap between germline ends came to 7 bases. As DNA, the CDR3 is TGTGCCAGCAGTGAATATGGGCTAAGCACAGATACGCAGTATTTT. Translated: CASSEYGLSTDTQYF.

This clonotype was recorded a few times. The gene calls are TRBV7-9 and TRBJ2-1; the D is unclear. From germline, CDR1 is SEHNR and CDR2 FQNEAQ (reference sequence). Trimming took off 5 bases at V and 0 bases at J, with 11 bases between the two ends. The CDR3 runs 15 residues. CDR3 DNA sequence: TGTGCCAGCAGCCCAACAAAGAGCTCCTACAATGAGCAGTTCTTC. It specifies CASSPTKSSYNEQFF.